The 30 T cell receptor beta chains reported below all come from one sample, sequenced in a study of blood T cells in healthy people across ages. Using a J-beta primer mix together with a sample-barcoded 5' primer, a second PCR was run for roughly 6 to 12 cycles. TCRdb itself ran the 5' RACE reads through MiXCR, one entry per CDR3 protein. The sample gives roughly 800,000 distinct CDR3 sequences, about 36% of which show up once; roughly 13% is in the top ten. Sequencing used blood. Receptor source: a young man in good health.

This CDR3 reads CASKSVQGNSPLHF. In DNA, the CDR3 is TGCGCCAGCAAAAGTGTCCAGGGAAACTCACCCCTCCACTTT. The gene calls are TRBV4-1 and TRBJ1-6; weak D call: TRBD1 (5 bases). Germline values: CDR1 MGHRA, CDR2 YSYEKL. The CDR3 has 14 residues. V lost 7 bases, J lost 10 bases, and 17 bases lay in between.

V and J are TRBV6-6 and TRBJ1-6; 8 positions match TRBD1. The CDR3 length is 17 residues. Germline trimming cut 5 bases from V and 10 bases from J; bases unmatched to any gene: 16. Looked up from germline, CDR1 is MNHNY and CDR2 is SVGAGI (reference sequence). CDR3 nucleotides: TGTGCCAGCAGTCTAGACGAAATGACAGGGGTAAGATCACCCCTCCACTTT. The encoded protein is CASSLDEMTGVRSPLHF.

This clonotype was counted a few times. This sequence joins TRBV28 and TRBJ2-4; the match to TRBD1 covers 7 bases. The CDR3 length is 16 residues. Germline lookup yields CDR1 MDHEN and CDR2 SYDVKM. CDR3 residues: CASYGTDLLAKNIQYF. CDR3 sequence (DNA): TGTGCAAGCTACGGGACAGACCTTCTAGCCAAAAACATTCAGTACTTC.

J is TRBJ1-2 and V is TRBV20-1; D is uncertain. The CDR3 consists of 16 residues. Germline V CDR1 and CDR2: DFQATT, SNEGSKA (reference sequence). V was trimmed by 0 bases and J by 0 bases, leaving 14 bases between them. CDR3: CSARDGGVSANYGYTF. In DNA form, the CDR3 reads TGCAGTGCTAGAGACGGAGGCGTCTCAGCTAACTATGGCTACACCTTC.

The rearrangement links TRBV6-2 or TRBV6-3 to TRBJ2-5; D remains ambiguous. V lost 9 bases and J 2 bases, leaving 22 bases between the germline ends. This CDR3 has 16 amino acids. Germline V CDR1 and CDR2: MNHEY, SVGEGT. In DNA form, the CDR3 reads TGTGCCAGTCAGCCCAGGTATCGGACGCGACAAGAGACCCAGTACTTC. It translates to CASQPRYRTRQETQYF.

The chain uses TRBV20-1 and TRBJ2-5; perhaps TRBD2 as D (5 bases). Germline CDR1 and CDR2: DFQATT and SNEGSKA (reference sequence). CDR3 length: 12 residues. V was cut by 1 base and J by 11 bases, with 14 bases left in between. The CDR3, as DNA: TGCAGTGCTAGAGTGGCGGAGGCAGCGCAGTACTTC. Protein: CSARVAEAAQYF.

This clonotype was recorded once. The chain uses TRBV2 and TRBJ2-1; 7 positions agree with TRBD2. The CDR3 totals 14 residues. The germline V gene has CDR1 SNHLY and CDR2 FYNNEI. V was pared by 6 bases and J by 13 bases, with 15 bases of the junction left unmatched. DNA for the CDR3: TGTGCCAGCAGCCCAGCGGGGACCCAAGAGACCCAGTTCTTC. Amino acid sequence: CASSPAGTQETQFF.

This clonotype was counted only a few times. The rearrangement links TRBV4-1 to TRBJ1-5; 8 positions match TRBD1. V trimming: 0 bases; J trimming: 4 bases; junction bases outside the gene matches: 2. CDR1 is MGHRA, CDR2 YSYEKL, per germline. The CDR3 sequence is 15 residues long. CDR3 DNA: TGCGCCAGCAGCCAAGAGACAGGGGCAAATCAGCCCCAGCATTTT. As protein: CASSQETGANQPQHF.

A few counts support this clonotype. The chain is built from TRBV12-5 and TRBJ1-2, with TRBD1 identical over 8 bases. Germline CDR1 and CDR2: LGHNT and FRNRAP. This CDR3 spans 17 amino acids. The junction had 14 bases not matched to a gene; V was cut back by 0 bases and J by 8 bases. CDR3 amino acids: CASGLVPGAQGGEGYTF. In DNA, the CDR3 is TGTGCTAGTGGTTTGGTACCAGGTGCACAGGGGGGAGAAGGCTACACCTTC.

This chain links TRBV12-3 or TRBV12-4 with TRBJ2-3; the match to TRBD1 covers 7 bases. Trimming cost V 6 bases and J 6 bases; bases outside gene matches: 6. The CDR3 loop spans 13 amino acids. The chain's CDR3 is CASRAGGYDTQYF. CDR3 bases: TGTGCCAGCAGGGCAGGGGGATATGATACGCAGTATTTT.

This clonotype appeared many times. V and J are TRBV9 and TRBJ2-1; 10 nucleotides match TRBD2. Germline V gene data show CDR1 as SGDLS and CDR2 as YYNGEE. The CDR3 is 14 residues long. V dropped 3 bases and J dropped 14; count of bases not matched to a gene: 11. DNA for the CDR3: TGTGCCAGCAGCGATCAACCCAGCGGGGGGGGAGAGTTCTTC. This encodes CASSDQPSGGGEFF.

Concerning this clonotype itself: A much larger clone lies one base from this, so it may be a read error. The genes are TRBV7-2 and TRBJ2-5, with D perhaps TRBD2 (5 bases). Trimming left V 5 bases short and J 11 bases short, with 24 bases between. This CDR3 is 15 amino acids long. Germline V lookup: CDR1 SGHTA, CDR2 FQGNSA. In DNA form, the CDR3 reads TGTGCCAGCAGCGCCCCCCCGACTACCGACAATGAGCAGTACTTC. This sequence encodes CASSAPPTTDNEQYF.

The sample holds many counts of this clonotype. This rearrangement joins TRBV10-3 to TRBJ1-2; D gene uncertain. The CDR3 length is 16 residues. Per the germline V gene, CDR1 is ENHRY and CDR2 is SYGVKD. Trimming pared 0 bases from V and 8 bases from J, leaving 19 bases between. The CDR3 DNA sequence: TGTGCCATCAGTGAGTCTAAGGAAGCTCGGACGGTCGGCTACACCTTC. Encoded protein: CAISESKEARTVGYTF.

This chain joins TRBV20-1 and TRBJ1-4; D not certain. V lost 0 bases and J 7 bases, leaving 12 bases between the germline ends. Germline V lookup: CDR1 DFQATT, CDR2 SNEGSKA (reference sequence). CDR3 size: 14 residues. DNA for the CDR3: TGCAGTGCTAGAGATACCCGGGCGAGTGAAAAACTGTTTTTT. Residues: CSARDTRASEKLFF.

J is TRBJ2-1 and V is TRBV7-2; possibly TRBD2 for D (5 bases). The germline V and J ends were trimmed by 6 bases and 13 bases, with 25 bases remaining between them. The CDR3 spans 15 residues. Germline lookup yields CDR1 SGHTA and CDR2 FQGNSA. Here the CDR3 reads CASSGRADLAETQFF. DNA for the CDR3: TGTGCCAGCAGTGGGCGGGCGGACCTCGCTGAGACCCAGTTCTTC.

A remark on this clonotype: A read error may account for a junction end that differs from germline. This sequence joins TRBV5-1 and TRBJ1-1; a possible D gene is TRBD1 (6 bases). Germline CDR1 and CDR2: SGHRS and YFSETQ. This CDR3 region has 15 residues. The CDR3 nucleotides are TGCGCCAGCAGCCCCTTTGTAGGGGGGAACCCTGAAGCTTTCTTT. Translation gives CASSPFVGGNPEAFF.

In its sample, this clonotype was seen a few times. The chain carries TRBV24-1 and TRBJ2-7; possibly TRBD1 for D (6 bases). The germline CDR1 and CDR2 sequences are KGHDR and SFDVKD. The V gene lost 4 bases and the J gene lost 2 bases, with 14 bases spanning the gap. CDR3 length: 15 amino acids. The CDR3 spells CATSDQSDRPYEQYF. The CDR3, as DNA: TGTGCCACCAGTGACCAAAGCGACAGGCCCTACGAGCAGTACTTC.

In its sample, this clonotype was seen many times. The chain uses TRBV5-1 and TRBJ2-3; 9 bases align to TRBD1. V was clipped by 4 bases and J by 3 bases; unmatched bases: 6. Germline V gene sequence: CDR1 SGHRS, CDR2 YFSETQ. The CDR3 sequence is 15 residues long. CDR3 coding DNA: TGCGCCAGCAGCACCGACAGGGGGTCGACAGATACGCAGTATTTT. It codes for CASSTDRGSTDTQYF.

This clonotype has more than one count but fewer than ten. This chain uses TRBV10-3 with TRBJ1-1; possible D gene TRBD1, 6 bases. Germline V gene sequence: CDR1 ENHRY, CDR2 SYGVKD. V lost 6 bases, J lost 3 bases, and 11 bases lay in between. The CDR3 runs 13 residues. The CDR3 here is CAISVQGYTEAFF. CDR3 nucleotide sequence: TGTGCCATCAGCGTACAGGGTTACACTGAAGCTTTCTTT.

This clonotype appeared a few times. J is TRBJ1-2 and V is TRBV12-3 or TRBV12-4; 8 positions agree with TRBD1. V lost 6 bases and J lost 4; bases outside the gene matches: 7. The CDR3 loop spans 14 amino acids. In nucleotides, the CDR3 is TGTGCCAGCAGCCCCACCGGACAGGGCTATGGCTACACCTTC. This codes for CASSPTGQGYGYTF.

As to this clonotype: A much more abundant neighbour one base away suggests this may be a read error. The V call is TRBV5-1, the J call TRBJ2-3; TRBD2 matches 7 bases. The germline gives CDR1 SGHRS, CDR2 YFSETQ. The CDR3 covers 14 residues. The DNA for the CDR3 is TGCACCAGCAGCCGGGAGGCCCCCACAGATACGCAGTATTTT. Protein: CTSSREAPTDTQYF.

The V and J genes are TRBV9 and TRBJ2-1, with no clear D. V lost 0 bases to trimming and J lost 10 bases, with 11 bases between them. Germline V gene data show CDR1 as SGDLS and CDR2 as YYNGEE. CDR3 size: 13 residues. CDR3 region: CASSVALGREQFF. The CDR3 bases are TGTGCCAGCAGCGTAGCCCTCGGCAGGGAGCAGTTCTTC.

This chain uses TRBV7-9 with TRBJ2-2; D might be TRBD1 (6 bases). The CDR3 covers 13 residues. The germline CDR1 and CDR2 sequences are SEHNR and FQNEAQ (reference sequence). V was clipped by 6 bases and J by 6 bases, with 11 bases between them. The CDR3 DNA reads TGTGCCAGCAGTTTTGGGGGCTCCGGGGAGCTGTTTTTT. Amino acids: CASSFGGSGELFF.

The rearrangement links TRBV5-1 to TRBJ2-3; 10 bases are shared with TRBD1. The trim removed 4 bases at V and 5 bases at J, leaving 10 bases unmatched. Germline V gives CDR1 SGHRS, CDR2 YFSETQ. This CDR3 has 16 amino acids. CDR3 protein: CASSPRTGGQGDTQYF. The CDR3, as DNA: TGCGCCAGCAGCCCCCGGACAGGGGGTCAGGGAGATACGCAGTATTTT. Full variable domain (remainder filled in from reference TRBV5-1 and TRBJ2-3): KAGVTQTPRYLIKTRGQQVTLSCSPISGHRSVSWYQQTPGQGLQFLFEYFSETQRNKGNFPGRFSGRQFSNSRSEMNVSTLELGDSALYLCASSPRTGGQGDTQYFGPGTRLTVL.

This clonotype was seen more than once but under ten times. CDR3 DNA: TGCAGTGCTAGAGATGGGGGGACTTTGTGGAATGAGCAGTTCTTC. Amino acids: CSARDGGTLWNEQFF. This sequence joins TRBV20-1 and TRBJ2-1, with a possible D match to TRBD2 (6 bases). Trimming stripped 0 bases from V and 7 bases from J, with 16 bases between. Germline CDR1 DFQATT, CDR2 SNEGSKA (reference sequence). The length of the CDR3 is 15 residues.

The chain couples TRBV20-1 to TRBJ2-3; 7 bases agree with TRBD1. Germline V gene lookup returns CDR1 DFQATT and CDR2 SNEGSKA (reference sequence). V dropped 7 bases and J dropped 3; count of bases not matched to a gene: 7. The CDR3 covers 13 residues. CDR3 DNA: TGCAGTGATCCGGGACAGACAACAGATACGCAGTATTTT. Protein sequence: CSDPGQTTDTQYF.

The chain recombines TRBV20-1 with TRBJ2-7, with 9 bases aligning to TRBD1. With the DNA end fitting TRBJ2-5 better, the J assignment may be wrong. This CDR3 region has 14 residues. Germline assignment: CDR1 DFQATT and CDR2 SNEGSKA (reference sequence). This chain's CDR3 is CSARNPGTGETQYF. CDR3 nucleotides: TGCAGTGCTAGAAACCCCGGGACAGGGGAGACCCAGTACTTC.

V is TRBV29-1 and J is TRBJ1-5; 9 nucleotides agree with TRBD1. Germline V gives CDR1 SQVTM, CDR2 ANQGSEA. With 8 bases clipped from V and 5 bases from J, the junction kept 4 bases outside the gene matches. The CDR3 spans 12 residues. The chain's CDR3 is CSTRQGDQPQHF. Written as DNA, the CDR3 is TGCAGCACCCGACAGGGGGATCAGCCCCAGCATTTT.

The rearrangement joins TRBV7-2 to TRBJ1-1; D is ambiguous. The germline gives CDR1 SGHTA, CDR2 FQGNSA. The length of the CDR3 is 14 residues. V lost 1 base and J lost 6, with 12 bases in between. The CDR3 region is CASSLVLQVAEAFF. The CDR3 coding sequence is TGTGCCAGCAGCTTAGTATTGCAGGTGGCTGAAGCTTTCTTT.

This clonotype was found many times. V is TRBV27 and J is TRBJ2-5; no clear D. The length of the CDR3 is 12 residues. The germline V gene has CDR1 MNHEY and CDR2 SMNVEV (reference sequence). The ends were cut back, 5 bases at V and 1 base at J, with 5 bases in the middle. The CDR3 sequence is CASSRIQETQYF. The CDR3, as DNA: TGTGCCAGCAGTCGGATCCAAGAGACCCAGTACTTC.